The 25 T cell receptor beta chains below come from one sample, sequenced in a study of blood T cell repertoires in COVID-19. Profiling relied on immunoSEQ multiplex PCR, and the TCRdb table lists in-frame clones only, not all of them. The sample carries nearly 250,000 clones, roughly 83% recorded once. The specimen sequenced was peripheral blood. Every receptor here comes from a woman over 75 with COVID-19, enrolled during active disease.

The V call is TRBV5-1, the J call TRBJ1-2, with 10 bases that match TRBD1. The CDR3 length is 14 residues. V lost 4 bases to trimming and J lost 5 bases; unmatched junction nucleotides: 5. CDR1 is SGHRS, CDR2 YFSETQ, per germline. CDR3 region: CASSPGTGDYGYTF. Written as DNA, the CDR3 is TGCGCCAGCAGCCCCGGGACAGGGGATTATGGCTACACCTTC.

This clone was seen just once. The rearrangement links TRBV18 to TRBJ2-3, with a possible D match to TRBD2 (5 bases). This CDR3 comprises 17 residues. Germline V lookup: CDR1 KGHSH, CDR2 LQKENI. Trimming stripped 3 bases from V and 2 bases from J, with 18 bases between. CDR3: CASSPAGHGLNTDTQYF. CDR3 DNA: TGTGCCAGCTCACCTGCGGGCCACGGACTCAACACAGATACGCAGTATTTT.

The chain uses TRBV10-1 and TRBJ2-2; 9 bases fit TRBD2. CDR3 length: 15 amino acids. With 4 bases clipped from V and 0 bases from J, the junction kept 0 bases outside the gene matches. Germline CDR1 WNHNN, CDR2 SYGVQD (reference sequence). In DNA, the CDR3 is TGCGCCAGCAGTGTAGCGGGGGCGAACACCGGGGAGCTGTTTTTT. This gives the protein CASSVAGANTGELFF.

This chain uses TRBV2 with TRBJ1-3; 8 nucleotides match TRBD1. The CDR3 consists of 15 residues. The junction had 10 bases not matched to a gene; V was cut back by 8 bases and J by 4 bases. CDR1 is SNHLY and CDR2 is FYNNEI in the germline V gene. The DNA of the CDR3 is TGTGCCAGCGGCAGGGGGCTCGCGCCGGGAAACACCATATATTTT. As protein: CASGRGLAPGNTIYF.

This clone was recorded once. The chain uses TRBV28 and TRBJ1-6; tentatively, D is TRBD1 (6 bases). Trimming stripped 8 bases from V and 5 bases from J, with 10 bases between. Germline values: CDR1 MDHEN, CDR2 SYDVKM. The CDR3 sequence is 13 residues long. CDR3 sequence: CASYPGDNSPLHF. The CDR3 DNA is TGTGCCAGCTACCCAGGGGATAATTCACCCCTCCACTTT.

The rearrangement uses TRBV2 and TRBJ2-7, with D maybe TRBD2 (5 bases). Trimming removed 6 bases from V and 1 base from J, with 7 bases in between. The germline CDR1 and CDR2 sequences are SNHLY and FYNNEI. The CDR3 contains 12 residues. CDR3 nucleotides: TGTGCCAGCAGGAGGGCATCCTACGAGCAGTACGTC. This gives the protein CASRRASYEQYV.

The rearrangement links TRBV19 to TRBJ2-1; D perhaps matches TRBD1 (5 bases). Germline V CDR1 and CDR2: LNHDA, SQIVND (reference sequence). The CDR3 runs 13 residues. Trimming pared 6 bases from V and 4 bases from J, leaving 10 bases between. CDR3 bases: TGTGCCAGTAGCCTAAACAGGTACAATGAGCAGTTCTTC. Residues: CASSLNRYNEQFF.

V gene TRBV10-3 combines with J gene TRBJ1-1; D not resolved. Per the germline V gene, CDR1 is ENHRY and CDR2 is SYGVKD. V was trimmed by 0 bases and J by 6 bases, leaving 14 bases between them. The CDR3 runs to 15 residues. CDR3 amino acids: CAISESVGGFPEAFF. In DNA form, the CDR3 reads TGTGCCATCAGTGAGTCGGTTGGAGGCTTCCCTGAAGCTTTCTTT.

This clone is a singleton in its sample. The J gene is TRBJ1-2, the V gene TRBV12-3 or TRBV12-4; perhaps TRBD1 as D (5 bases). The ends were cut back, 7 bases at V and 4 bases at J, with 13 bases in the middle. CDR3 length equals 13 residues. CDR3: CASNLRGGYGYTF. The CDR3 region has the DNA TGTGCCAGCAACCTTCGGGGGGGCTATGGCTACACCTTC.

J is TRBJ1-1 and V is TRBV6-1; 9 bases are shared with TRBD1. Germline trimming cut 4 bases from V and 1 base from J; bases unmatched to any gene: 7. This CDR3 has 16 residues. In germline, CDR1 is MNHNS, CDR2 SASEGT. Here the CDR3 DNA reads TGTGCCAGCAGTGGGGGGACAGGGATAGGGAACACTGAAGCTTTCTTT. Translated: CASSGGTGIGNTEAFF.

The V call is TRBV7-8, the J call TRBJ1-5; D is perhaps TRBD1 (6 bases). Germline loops: CDR1 SGHVS, CDR2 FQNEAQ. This CDR3 contains 15 residues. The V gene lost 4 bases and the J gene lost 6 bases, with 16 bases spanning the gap. The CDR3 loop reads CASSSPGGGRQPQHF. DNA of the CDR3: TGTGCCAGCAGCTCCCCCGGGGGGGGCCGTCAGCCCCAGCATTTT.

V is TRBV6-2 or TRBV6-3 and J is TRBJ2-5; D may be TRBD1 (5 bases). V gave up 3 bases and J gave up 5 bases, with 13 bases separating them. Looked up from germline, CDR1 is MNHEY and CDR2 is SVGEGT. CDR3 length equals 14 residues. The CDR3 DNA reads as TGTGCCAGCAGTTATCTCGCCCCAGGGGAGACCCAGTACTTC. It encodes CASSYLAPGETQYF.

The CDR3: CASSRLGQPQHF. The CDR3 bases are TGTGCCAGCAGCCGACTCGGGCAGCCCCAGCATTTT. The V and J genes are TRBV7-9 and TRBJ1-5; D call uncertain. CDR3 length equals 12 residues. Germline CDR1 is SEHNR and CDR2 is FQNEAQ (reference sequence). Trimming removed 5 bases from V and 7 bases from J, with 9 bases in between.

V usage is TRBV11-2 and J usage is TRBJ1-2; TRBD1 is a possible D gene (6 bases). CDR1 is SGHAT and CDR2 is FQNNGV in the germline V gene. Trimming removed 5 bases at V and 0 bases at J, with 10 bases between. The CDR3 consists of 14 residues. The CDR3, as DNA: TGTGCCAGCAGCGACAGGAACTCTAACTATGGCTACACCTTC. Its protein is CASSDRNSNYGYTF.

This clone was detected only a few times. The chain joins TRBV30 to TRBJ1-3; D is uncertain. The germline V gene encodes CDR1 GTSNPN and CDR2 SVGIG (reference sequence). The CDR3 covers 13 residues. Trimming pared 0 bases from V and 4 bases from J, leaving 7 bases between. CDR3 in amino acids: CAWSVGPGNTIYF. CDR3 DNA: TGTGCCTGGAGTGTGGGCCCCGGAAACACCATATATTTT. Filled out from reference TRBV30 and TRBJ1-3, the complete variable domain reads SQTIHQWPATLVQPVGSPLSLECTVEGTSNPNLYWYRQAAGRGLQLLFYSVGIGQISSEVPQNLSASRPQDRQFILSSKKLLLSDSGFYLCAWSVGPGNTIYFGEGSWLTVV.

The chain carries TRBV5-1 and TRBJ2-2; the D gene is possibly TRBD2 (5 bases). The CDR3 has 15 residues. Germline values: CDR1 SGHRS, CDR2 YFSETQ. The V gene lost 3 bases and the J gene lost 1 base, with 10 bases spanning the gap. The CDR3 loop reads CASSSEGLNTGELFF. CDR3 sequence (DNA): TGCGCCAGCAGCTCAGAGGGCCTGAACACCGGGGAGCTGTTTTTT.

The chain recombines TRBV5-1 with TRBJ1-3, with TRBD1 matching 8 bases. J was trimmed by 0 bases and V by 3 bases; bases with no gene match: 5. Per germline, CDR1 SGHRS and CDR2 YFSETQ. This CDR3 contains 16 residues. The CDR3 sequence: CASSWTGIDSGNTIYF. In nucleotides, the CDR3 is TGCGCCAGCAGCTGGACAGGGATCGACTCTGGAAACACCATATATTTT. Filled out from reference TRBV5-1 and TRBJ1-3, the complete variable domain reads KAGVTQTPRYLIKTRGQQVTLSCSPISGHRSVSWYQQTPGQGLQFLFEYFSETQRNKGNFPGRFSGRQFSNSRSEMNVSTLELGDSALYLCASSWTGIDSGNTIYFGEGSWLTVV.

This clone was seen a single time. J is TRBJ1-2 and V is TRBV3-1 (or the pseudogene TRBV3-2); D is undetermined. Deletions cut 4 bases from V and 4 bases from J, with 7 bases between. From germline, CDR1 is LGHDT and CDR2 YNNKEL (reference sequence). The CDR3 is 12 residues long. CDR3 in DNA: TGTGCCAGCAGCCTTGCCGGCTATGGCTACACCTTC. Protein sequence: CASSLAGYGYTF.

This rearrangement joins TRBV4-1 to TRBJ1-2, with unresolved D. Per germline, CDR1 MGHRA and CDR2 YSYEKL. Trimming removed 4 bases at V and 4 bases at J, with 19 bases between. The CDR3 runs to 16 residues. The CDR3 DNA follows: TGCGCCAGCAGCCTCAGGCACCCTCCCGCCCCCTATGGCTACACCTTC. This sequence encodes CASSLRHPPAPYGYTF.

The gene calls are TRBV5-6 and TRBJ2-4; maybe TRBD1 (6 bases). V shed 4 bases and J shed 1 base, with 15 bases lying between them. Germline-derived CDR1 and CDR2 are SGHDT and YYEEEE. The CDR3 consists of 16 residues. The CDR3 coding sequence is TGTGCCAGCAGCCCGGTTCCAGGGGTGGCCAAAAACATTCAGTACTTC. It encodes CASSPVPGVAKNIQYF.

As concerns this clone: One end of the junction is discordant with germline, which a read error may explain. The V call is TRBV12-3 or TRBV12-4, the J call TRBJ1-3; D gene ambiguous. The CDR3 is 12 amino acids. The CDR3 reads CASSLDRTGSSF. The CDR3 coding sequence is TGTGCCAGCAGTTTAGACCGCACGGGATCCTCCTTT.

This chain connects TRBV4-2 to TRBJ2-5, with 7 bases aligning to TRBD2. Germline V gives CDR1 LGHNA, CDR2 YNFKEQ. V was clipped by 3 bases and J by 4 bases; unmatched bases: 11. The CDR3 runs 16 residues. Here the CDR3 reads CASSQTPSGAGETQYF. DNA of the CDR3: TGTGCCAGCAGCCAGACCCCTAGCGGCGCCGGAGAGACCCAGTACTTC.

This rearrangement joins TRBV10-3 to TRBJ2-2, with a tentative D call TRBD1 (5 bases). The CDR3 loop spans 13 amino acids. The germline CDR1 and CDR2 sequences are ENHRY and SYGVKD. V was cut by 6 bases and J by 4 bases, with 9 bases left in between. The CDR3 here is CAIRGQSTGELFF. In DNA form, the CDR3 reads TGTGCCATCAGAGGACAAAGCACCGGGGAGCTGTTTTTT.

The V gene is TRBV28, the J gene TRBJ1-4, with D perhaps TRBD1 (6 bases). The ends were cut back, 5 bases at V and 1 base at J, with 8 bases in the middle. In germline, CDR1 is MDHEN, CDR2 SYDVKM. The CDR3 has 14 amino acids. For the CDR3, the DNA is TGTGCCAGCAGTCAACAGGGAACTAATGAAAAACTGTTTTTT. Protein product: CASSQQGTNEKLFF.

The gene calls are TRBV29-1 and TRBJ2-5; D may be TRBD1 (6 bases). CDR1 and CDR2 from the germline V gene are SQVTM and ANQGSEA. With 8 bases removed from V and 5 bases from J, the gap between germline ends came to 30 bases. The CDR3 runs to 17 residues. This chain's CDR3 is CSSTRDRLVVGGETQYF. The CDR3 region has the DNA TGCAGCTCCACCCGGGATAGGTTGGTAGTAGGGGGTGAGACCCAGTACTTC.